The 4 T cell receptor beta chains in this list originate from one sample, sequenced in a study of T-cell memory formation after mild COVID-19. TCRdb redid the calling of the 5' RACE reads with MiXCR, one entry per CDR3 protein. The table has 300,000 to 400,000 distinct CDR3 sequences, under 15% seen once. The material sequenced was PBMCs or a T cell subset sorted from them (not recorded which). The receptors were sampled from a man younger than 30 who had mild COVID-19 (a few samples of this study predate the infection). Cell type and time point are not known.

The chain couples TRBV7-9 to TRBJ2-1; 11 nucleotides align to TRBD2. CDR1 is SEHNR, CDR2 FQNEAQ, per germline (reference sequence). J gave up 9 bases and V 5 bases, and 9 bases lay outside the gene matches. This CDR3 region has 15 residues. The chain's CDR3 is CASSRVSGGVSEQFF. The CDR3 region has the DNA TGTGCCAGCAGCCGCGTTAGCGGGGGGGTCAGTGAGCAGTTCTTC. The whole variable domain, remainder taken from reference TRBV7-9 and TRBJ2-1, is DTGVSQNPRHKITKRGQNVTFRCDPISEHNRLYWYRQTLGQGPEFLTYFQNEAQLEKSRLLSDRFSAERPKGSFSTLEIQRTEQGDSAMYLCASSRVSGGVSEQFFGPGTRLTVL.

This clonotype occurred many times. The chain carries TRBV4-3 and TRBJ2-4; D not resolved. The CDR3 is 16 amino acids. Germline loops: CDR1 LGHNA, CDR2 YSLEER. V was trimmed by 0 bases and J by 3 bases, leaving 12 bases between them. CDR3 protein: CASSQDPDGSKNIQYF. The CDR3 nucleotides are TGCGCCAGCAGCCAAGATCCTGACGGTAGCAAAAACATTCAGTACTTC.

This clonotype was picked up a small number of times. The chain carries TRBV9 and TRBJ2-1; D perhaps matches TRBD2 (6 bases). V was clipped by 3 bases and J by 10 bases, with 14 bases between them. The germline CDR1 and CDR2 sequences are SGDLS and YYNGEE. The CDR3 consists of 13 residues. The CDR3 protein is CASSASVGGEQFF. DNA for the CDR3: TGTGCCAGCAGCGCCTCGGTTGGAGGGGAGCAGTTCTTC.

Ten or more counts support this clonotype. The chain is built from TRBV2 and TRBJ2-2, with D uncertain. The germline gives CDR1 SNHLY, CDR2 FYNNEI. Trimming took 9 bases from V and 6 from J, leaving 8 bases between them. CDR3 size: 11 residues. This CDR3 is CASYFSGELFF. The CDR3 nucleotides read TGTGCCAGTTACTTCTCCGGGGAGCTGTTTTTT.